This T cell receptor (beta chain) stems from a study of T cell responses to AZD1222 COVID-19 vaccine. A remark on this clone: Its target is unknown.

The study, taken as a whole, reports: Females made up more of the donors, who were largely white British, and clonal diversity may have come out too low.

Some clones are missing from TCRdb's copy, which holds only in-frame ones; the method was immunoSEQ multiplex PCR. The profile shows more than 110,000 clones, approximately 94% of them singletons. The material sequenced was peripheral blood, taken on day 0 of AZD1222 vaccination. This TCR came from an adult in good health.

CDR3 bases: TGTGCCAGCAGCAATCTCCATTCTCTTTATCAGCCCCAGCATTTT. Residues: CASSNLHSLYQPQHF. The chain employs TRBV21-1 and TRBJ1-5. TRBV21-1 is recorded as a pseudogene. CDR3 length equals 15 residues.